The 32 T cell receptor beta chains below were found in one sample sequenced in a study of T cells in Graves' hyperthyroidism and ophthalmopathy. Researchers amplified the TCR beta CDR3 regions from RNA transcripts. In the first-round RT-PCR of the TCR CDR3, the HTBI primer set was used. TCRdb used MiXCR to reprocess the multiplex PCR reads, holding one entry per CDR3 protein. The table has roughly 400,000 distinct CDR3 sequences, about 14% seen once. Sequenced material: blood. The receptors were gathered from a man aged 50 or older with Graves' ophthalmopathy.

The chain recombines TRBV6-1 with TRBJ2-5, with TRBD1 as a possible D gene (6 bases). This CDR3 comprises 14 residues. Germline assignment: CDR1 MNHNS and CDR2 SASEGT. V lost 5 bases and J 4 bases, leaving 14 bases between the germline ends. The CDR3 coding sequence is TGTGCCAGCAGTTATCCAGGGGTTCGAGAGACCCAGTACTTC. This gives the protein CASSYPGVRETQYF.

This clonotype was picked up a small number of times. This chain connects TRBV28 to TRBJ2-7, with D unclear. Germline assignment: CDR1 MDHEN and CDR2 SYDVKM. The CDR3 length is 14 residues. V shed 4 bases and J shed 0 bases, with 10 bases lying between them. Here the CDR3 DNA reads TGTGCCAGCAGTTCTCCACCGAGCTCCTACGAGCAGTACTTC. This translates into CASSSPPSSYEQYF.

The chain employs TRBV7-8 and TRBJ2-1, with D possibly TRBD2 on 6 matching bases. Deletions cut 1 base from V and 0 bases from J, with 13 bases between. Germline-derived CDR1 and CDR2 are SGHVS and FQNEAQ. The length of the CDR3 is 17 residues. Here the CDR3 reads CASSLGSGDSSYNEQFF. The CDR3 DNA follows: TGTGCCAGCAGCTTAGGTAGCGGCGACAGCTCCTACAATGAGCAGTTCTTC.

This chain joins TRBV6-5 and TRBJ2-4; 11 bases line up with TRBD2. Per the germline V gene, CDR1 is MNHEY and CDR2 is SVGAGI. This CDR3 is 15 amino acids long. V lost 4 bases, J lost 1 base, and 0 bases stayed unmatched. For the CDR3, the DNA is TGTGCCAGCAGTTCTAGCGGGAGGGCCAAAAACATTCAGTACTTC. Its protein is CASSSSGRAKNIQYF.

This clonotype appeared many times. The chain combines TRBV2 with TRBJ2-1, with 7 bases identical to TRBD2. With 4 bases clipped from V and 0 bases from J, the junction kept 3 bases outside the gene matches. Germline CDR1 reads SNHLY; CDR2 reads FYNNEI. The CDR3 sequence is 15 residues long. CDR3 bases: TGTGCCAGCAGTGTTAGACTAGCCTCCTACAATGAGCAGTTCTTC. Translating it yields CASSVRLASYNEQFF. Using reference TRBV2 and TRBJ2-1 for the parts outside the CDR3, the full variable domain is EPEVTQTPSHQVTQMGQEVILRCVPISNHLYFYWYRQILGQKVEFLVSFYNNEISEKSEIFDDQFSVERPDGSNFTLKIRSTKLEDSAMYFCASSVRLASYNEQFFGPGTRLTVL.

This clonotype has a count of ten or more. V usage is TRBV11-1 and J usage is TRBJ2-5, with D uncertain. V shed 5 bases and J shed 2 bases, with 6 bases lying between them. The germline CDR1 and CDR2 sequences are SGHAT and FQDESV (reference sequence). CDR3 length equals 12 residues. The CDR3 is CASSTLQETQYF. CDR3 nucleotides: TGTGCCAGCAGCACCCTACAAGAGACCCAGTACTTC.

This chain uses TRBV6-1 with TRBJ1-5; D not certain. There are 15 residues in the CDR3. Trimming shortened V by 0 bases and J by 10 bases, and 16 bases separated the two germline ends. Germline assignment: CDR1 MNHNS and CDR2 SASEGT. DNA for the CDR3: TGTGCCAGCAGTGAAGCTAGACGGAGCTTATTTCCCCAGCATTTT. This gives the protein CASSEARRSLFPQHF.

Ten or more counts support this clonotype. The chain links TRBV7-3 to TRBJ2-3; 8 bases are shared with TRBD2. Germline V gives CDR1 SGHTA, CDR2 FQGTGA. Germline trimming cut 6 bases from V and 5 bases from J; bases unmatched to any gene: 7. The CDR3 is 14 residues long. The CDR3 region has the DNA TGTGCCAGCAGTGCCGGGACTAGTCGAGATACGCAGTATTTT. It specifies CASSAGTSRDTQYF.

The chain is built from TRBV30 and TRBJ2-7; tentatively, D is TRBD2 (6 bases). The CDR3 totals 14 residues. The germline gives CDR1 GTSNPN, CDR2 SVGIG (reference sequence). Trimming pared 0 bases from V and 0 bases from J, leaving 9 bases between. This CDR3 reads CAWSVGGNSYEQYF. CDR3 nucleotide sequence: TGTGCCTGGAGTGTAGGCGGGAACTCCTACGAGCAGTACTTC.

This clonotype was recorded many times. This sequence joins TRBV12-3 or TRBV12-4 and TRBJ2-1; no clear D gene. This CDR3 region has 11 residues. V was clipped by 2 bases and J by 10 bases, with 6 bases between them. As DNA, the CDR3 is TGTGCCAGCAGTTTAACGGTGGAGCAGTTCTTC. It translates to CASSLTVEQFF.

This clonotype was seen ten or more times. This chain connects TRBV20-1 to TRBJ1-5; 7 bases fit TRBD1. J lost 5 bases, V lost 5 bases, and 6 bases had no gene match. The CDR3 sequence is 13 residues long. Germline CDR1 DFQATT, CDR2 SNEGSKA (reference sequence). DNA of the CDR3: TGCAGTGCTGGAGGGGGCATTGATCAGCCCCAGCATTTT. Protein sequence: CSAGGGIDQPQHF.

About this clonotype: A single base separates this from a much larger clone, so it may be a read error. This chain uses TRBV28 with TRBJ2-7; TRBD1 matches 9 bases. Germline CDR1 MDHEN, CDR2 SYDVKM. V shed 1 base and J 5 bases; nucleotides not matched to a gene: 6. The length of the CDR3 is 15 residues. CDR3 nucleotides: TGTGCCAGCAGTTTATTCGGACAGGGGACCGACGAGCAGTACTTC. This sequence encodes CASSLFGQGTDEQYF.

The chain couples TRBV19 to TRBJ2-7, with D perhaps assigned TRBD1 or TRBD2 (6 bases each). The length of the CDR3 is 16 residues. Germline V gene lookup returns CDR1 LNHDA and CDR2 SQIVND (reference sequence). The V and J ends lost 10 bases and 2 bases respectively, with 24 bases between them. The CDR3, as DNA: TGTGCCACTACACTTTGGGGGGCGGACGGTACCTACGAGCAGTACTTC. It is translated as CATTLWGADGTYEQYF.

This clonotype was seen more than once but under ten times. The V call is TRBV9, the J call TRBJ2-1; D is perhaps TRBD1 or TRBD2 (5 bases each). The V end lost 0 bases, the J end lost 8 bases, and 12 bases lay between the germline ends. The CDR3 is made up of 14 amino acids. Germline V gives CDR1 SGDLS, CDR2 YYNGEE. The CDR3 region is CASSVVSGLDEQFF. The CDR3 DNA reads as TGTGCCAGCAGCGTAGTATCGGGGCTCGATGAGCAGTTCTTC.

The V and J genes are TRBV10-3 and TRBJ2-2; TRBD1 matches at 10 bases. From germline, CDR1 is ENHRY and CDR2 SYGVKD. The CDR3 is 15 amino acids. Germline trimming cut 3 bases from V and 6 bases from J; bases unmatched to any gene: 4. CDR3 residues: CAISEPGQGAGELFF. In nucleotides, the CDR3 is TGTGCCATCAGTGAACCCGGACAGGGGGCCGGGGAGCTGTTTTTT.

This clonotype was detected many times. The V and J genes are TRBV11-2 and TRBJ2-1; 8 bases are a match to TRBD2. Germline trimming cut 4 bases from V and 2 bases from J; bases unmatched to any gene: 4. The CDR3 has 15 amino acids. From germline, CDR1 is SGHAT and CDR2 FQNNGV. CDR3 region: CASSSVAGPYNEQFF. In DNA, the CDR3 is TGTGCCAGCAGCTCTGTAGCGGGACCCTACAATGAGCAGTTCTTC.

This clonotype has ten or more counts. V is TRBV19 and J is TRBJ1-5, with 11 bases matching TRBD1. Germline V gene lookup returns CDR1 LNHDA and CDR2 SQIVND (reference sequence). With V trimmed by 4 bases and J by 6 bases, 5 bases remained unmatched. The CDR3 is made up of 15 amino acids. CDR3 amino acids: CASSNGQGAGQPQHF. The CDR3 DNA is TGTGCCAGTAGTAACGGACAGGGGGCGGGTCAGCCCCAGCATTTT.

The rearrangement joins TRBV5-5 to TRBJ2-7, with 14 bases that match TRBD2. V lost 4 bases, J lost 4 bases, and 4 bases stayed unmatched. Germline loops: CDR1 SGHKS, CDR2 YYEKEE (reference sequence). The CDR3 is made up of 15 amino acids. The DNA for the CDR3 is TGTGCCAGCAGCAATGGACTAGCGGGAGGTTACGAGCAGTACTTC. Protein: CASSNGLAGGYEQYF. The full variable domain, with the rest looked up from reference TRBV5-5 and TRBJ2-7, is DAGVTQSPTHLIKTRGQQVTLRCSPISGHKSVSWYQQVLGQGPQFIFQYYEKEERGRGNFPDRFSARQFPNYSSELNVNALLLGDSALYLCASSNGLAGGYEQYFGPGTRLTVT.

On this clonotype: One junction end disagrees with the germline gene, perhaps due to a read error. The J gene is TRBJ2-1, the V gene TRBV27; no firm D call. CDR1 MNHEY and CDR2 SMNVEV come from the germline V gene (reference sequence). The CDR3 has 15 amino acids. The CDR3 spells CASSDLPSSYSEQFF. The CDR3 DNA reads TGTGCCAGCAGTGATCTACCAAGCTCCTACAGTGAGCAGTTCTTC.

Ten or more counts support this clonotype. The V call is TRBV18, the J call TRBJ2-7; no clear D gene. Germline V gene lookup returns CDR1 KGHSH and CDR2 LQKENI. The CDR3 is 15 amino acids. The V end lost 2 bases, the J end lost 3 bases, and 14 bases lay between the germline ends. The CDR3 loop reads CASSPSLGDNYEQYF. In nucleotides, the CDR3 is TGTGCCAGCTCACCATCTTTAGGAGATAACTACGAGCAGTACTTC.

At least ten counts were recorded for this clonotype. This chain joins TRBV18 and TRBJ2-5; D perhaps matches TRBD1 (6 bases). The V gene lost 0 bases and the J gene lost 2 bases, with 10 bases spanning the gap. The CDR3 runs to 15 residues. Germline CDR1 KGHSH, CDR2 LQKENI. The CDR3 coding sequence is TGTGCCAGCTCACCACCAGGGACACAACAAGAGACCCAGTACTTC. As protein: CASSPPGTQQETQYF.

This clonotype was seen repeatedly, ten times or more. The V gene is TRBV7-8, the J gene TRBJ2-3; 8 bases are a match to TRBD2. The CDR3 covers 14 residues. V lost 4 bases, J lost 4 bases, and 4 bases stayed unmatched. The germline gives CDR1 SGHVS, CDR2 FQNEAQ. The CDR3 here is CASSSRTSPDTQYF. The CDR3 nucleotides are TGTGCCAGCAGCTCCAGGACTAGCCCAGATACGCAGTATTTT.

This clonotype came up a few times. The chain is built from TRBV19 and TRBJ1-3, with no clear D. From germline, CDR1 is LNHDA and CDR2 SQIVND (reference sequence). Trimming removed 3 bases from V and 0 bases from J, with 6 bases in between. This CDR3 comprises 14 residues. This chain's CDR3 is CASSIVPSGNTIYF. In DNA, the CDR3 is TGTGCCAGTAGTATTGTGCCCTCTGGAAACACCATATATTTT.

There are a few counts of this clonotype. The J gene is TRBJ2-2, the V gene TRBV27; D possibly matches TRBD1 or TRBD2 (5 bases each). V was cut by 2 bases and J by 0 bases, with 13 bases left in between. Germline loops: CDR1 MNHEY, CDR2 SMNVEV (reference sequence). The CDR3 runs to 17 residues. Written as DNA, the CDR3 is TGTGCCAGCAGTTTAATTCCAGGGAGCGCGAACACCGGGGAGCTGTTTTTT. It codes for CASSLIPGSANTGELFF.

The CDR3 nucleotides are TGTGCCAGCAGTCTAAAGGGGGATAGCGGCCGAAGCACAGATACGCAGTATTTT. Translating it yields CASSLKGDSGRSTDTQYF. The V call is TRBV27, the J call TRBJ2-3; D may correspond to TRBD1 or TRBD2 (6 bases each). V dropped 5 bases and J dropped 0 bases, with 21 bases sitting between them. CDR3 length equals 18 residues. Germline V gene sequence: CDR1 MNHEY, CDR2 SMNVEV (reference sequence).

This clonotype has a count of ten or more. This sequence joins TRBV11-1 and TRBJ1-2; D is unclear. Trimming removed 1 base at V and 0 bases at J, with 6 bases between. There are 14 residues in the CDR3. In germline, CDR1 is SGHAT, CDR2 FQDESV (reference sequence). In nucleotides, the CDR3 is TGTGCCAGCAGCTTAGGAGCAGCTAACTATGGCTACACCTTC. Protein sequence: CASSLGAANYGYTF. The entire variable domain, with the rest obtained from reference TRBV11-1 and TRBJ1-2, is as follows: EAEVAQSPRYKITEKSQAVAFWCDPISGHATLYWYRQILGQGPELLVQFQDESVVDDSQLPKDRFSAERLKGVDSTLKIQPAELGDSAMYLCASSLGAANYGYTFGSGTRLTVV.

This clonotype was recorded at least ten times. The genes are TRBV30 and TRBJ2-7; tentatively, D is TRBD1 (6 bases). Germline V lookup: CDR1 GTSNPN, CDR2 SVGIG (reference sequence). The germline V and J ends were trimmed by 1 base and 1 base, with 11 bases remaining between them. CDR3 length equals 14 residues. This CDR3 reads CAWSDGTFSYEQYF. In DNA form, the CDR3 reads TGTGCCTGGAGTGACGGGACATTTTCCTACGAGCAGTACTTC.

This clonotype has at least ten counts. This sequence joins TRBV3-1 and TRBJ1-2; no clear D gene. Trimming cost V 2 bases and J 4 bases, with 8 bases left between them. This CDR3 is built from 13 residues. Germline V gene lookup returns CDR1 LGHDT and CDR2 YNNKEL (reference sequence). CDR3 sequence (DNA): TGTGCCAGCAGCCAACAACAGATCTATGGCTACACCTTC. It yields the protein CASSQQQIYGYTF.

This clonotype has at least ten counts. The chain has TRBV3-1 and TRBJ2-3; TRBD2 matches at 10 bases. CDR3 length equals 18 residues. V trimming: 0 bases; J trimming: 2 bases; junction bases outside the gene matches: 8. Germline V gene lookup returns CDR1 LGHDT and CDR2 YNNKEL (reference sequence). The CDR3 region is CASSQDISTSGITDTQYF. CDR3 bases: TGTGCCAGCAGCCAAGATATAAGTACTAGCGGGATCACAGATACGCAGTATTTT.

This clonotype was seen many times. The rearrangement links TRBV27 to TRBJ2-7; D not resolved. CDR1 and CDR2 from the germline V gene are MNHEY and SMNVEV (reference sequence). V lost 5 bases to trimming and J lost 3 bases, with 17 bases between them. The CDR3 contains 15 residues. CDR3 residues: CASSPQVSAFYEQYF. The CDR3 coding sequence is TGTGCCAGCAGTCCTCAGGTATCGGCGTTCTACGAGCAGTACTTC.

This clonotype has more than one count but fewer than ten. The V gene is TRBV7-9, the J gene TRBJ1-3; D is undetermined. The CDR3 length is 14 residues. V was pared by 2 bases and J by 0 bases, with 5 bases between. The germline CDR1 and CDR2 sequences are SEHNR and FQNEAQ (reference sequence). The DNA of the CDR3 is TGTGCCAGCAGCTTATCGAGCTCTGGAAACACCATATATTTT. It translates to CASSLSSSGNTIYF.

There are a few counts of this clonotype. The rearrangement uses TRBV24-1 and TRBJ2-2, with D perhaps given as TRBD1 or TRBD2 (6 bases each). The CDR3 has 17 amino acids. The ends were cut back, 3 bases at V and 3 bases at J, with 16 bases in the middle. CDR1 is KGHDR, CDR2 SFDVKD, per germline. The DNA for the CDR3 is TGTGCCACCAGTGATATACAGGGAGGCGAGGACACCGGGGAGCTGTTTTTT. This translates into CATSDIQGGEDTGELFF.